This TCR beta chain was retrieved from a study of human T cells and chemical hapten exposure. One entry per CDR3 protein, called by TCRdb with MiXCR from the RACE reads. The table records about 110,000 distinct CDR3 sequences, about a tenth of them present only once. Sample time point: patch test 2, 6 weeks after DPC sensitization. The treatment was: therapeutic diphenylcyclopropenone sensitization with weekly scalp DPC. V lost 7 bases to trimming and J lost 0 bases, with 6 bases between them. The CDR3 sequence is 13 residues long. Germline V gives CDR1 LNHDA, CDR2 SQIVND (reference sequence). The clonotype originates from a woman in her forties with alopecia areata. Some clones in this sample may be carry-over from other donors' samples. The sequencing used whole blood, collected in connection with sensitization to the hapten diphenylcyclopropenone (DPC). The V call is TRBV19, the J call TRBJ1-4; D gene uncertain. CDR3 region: CASKIATNEKLFF. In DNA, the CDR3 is TGTGCCAGTAAGATCGCAACTAATGAAAAACTGTTTTTT. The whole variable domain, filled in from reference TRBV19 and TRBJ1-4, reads DGGITQSPKYLFRKEGQNVTLSCEQNLNHDAMYWYRQDPGQGLRLIYYSQIVNDFQKGDIAEGYSVSREKKESFPLTVTSAQKNPTAFYLCASKIATNEKLFFGSGTQLSVL.